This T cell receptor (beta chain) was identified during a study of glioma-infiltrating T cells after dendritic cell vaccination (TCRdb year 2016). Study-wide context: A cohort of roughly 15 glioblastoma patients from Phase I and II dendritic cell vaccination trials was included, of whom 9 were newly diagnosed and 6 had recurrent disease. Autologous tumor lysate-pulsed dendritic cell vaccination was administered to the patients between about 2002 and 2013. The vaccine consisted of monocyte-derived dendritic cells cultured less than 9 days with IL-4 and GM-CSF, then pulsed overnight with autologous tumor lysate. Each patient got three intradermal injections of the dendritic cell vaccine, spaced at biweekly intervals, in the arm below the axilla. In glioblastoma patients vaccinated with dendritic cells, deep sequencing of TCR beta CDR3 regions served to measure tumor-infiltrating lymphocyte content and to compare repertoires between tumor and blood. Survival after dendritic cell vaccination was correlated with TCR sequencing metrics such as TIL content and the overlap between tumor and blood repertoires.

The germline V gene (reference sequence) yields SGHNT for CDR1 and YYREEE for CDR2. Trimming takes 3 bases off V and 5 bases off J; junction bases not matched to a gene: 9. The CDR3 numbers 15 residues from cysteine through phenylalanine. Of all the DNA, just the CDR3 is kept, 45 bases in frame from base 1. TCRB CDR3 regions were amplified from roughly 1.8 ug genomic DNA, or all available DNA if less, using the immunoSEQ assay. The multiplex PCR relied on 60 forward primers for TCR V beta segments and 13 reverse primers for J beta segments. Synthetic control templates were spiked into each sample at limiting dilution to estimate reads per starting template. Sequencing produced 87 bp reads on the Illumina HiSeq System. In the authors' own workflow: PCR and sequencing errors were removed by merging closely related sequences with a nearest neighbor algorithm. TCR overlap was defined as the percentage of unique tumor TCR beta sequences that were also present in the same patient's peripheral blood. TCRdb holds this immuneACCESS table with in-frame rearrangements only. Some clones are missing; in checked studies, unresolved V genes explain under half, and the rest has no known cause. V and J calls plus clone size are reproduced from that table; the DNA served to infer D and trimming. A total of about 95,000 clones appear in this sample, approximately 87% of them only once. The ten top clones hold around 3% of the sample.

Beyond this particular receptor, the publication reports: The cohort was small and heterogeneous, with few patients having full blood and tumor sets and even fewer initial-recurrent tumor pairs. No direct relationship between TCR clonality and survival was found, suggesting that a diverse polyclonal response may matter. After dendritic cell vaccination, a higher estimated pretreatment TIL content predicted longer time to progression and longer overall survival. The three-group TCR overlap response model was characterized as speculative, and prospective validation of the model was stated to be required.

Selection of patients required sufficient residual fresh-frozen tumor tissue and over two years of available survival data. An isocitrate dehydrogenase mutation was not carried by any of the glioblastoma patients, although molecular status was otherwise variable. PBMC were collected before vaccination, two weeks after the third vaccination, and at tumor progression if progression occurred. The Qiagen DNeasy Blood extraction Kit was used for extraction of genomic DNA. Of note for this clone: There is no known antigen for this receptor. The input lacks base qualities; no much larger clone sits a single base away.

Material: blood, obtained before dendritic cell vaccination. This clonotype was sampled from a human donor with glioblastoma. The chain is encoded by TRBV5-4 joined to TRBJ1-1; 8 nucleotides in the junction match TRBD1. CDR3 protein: CASSYWTGLGTEAFF. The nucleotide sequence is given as TGTGCCAGCAGCTATTGGACAGGGCTGGGGACTGAAGCTTTCTTT.